This T cell receptor beta chain was captured in a study of blood T cells in healthy people across ages. The CDR3 spans 15 residues. The germline V gene has CDR1 MNHEY and CDR2 SVGAGI. V shed 6 bases and J shed 7 bases, with 21 bases lying between them. The use of a sample-barcoded 5' primer and a J-beta primer mix characterized a second PCR of roughly 6 to 11 cycles. TCRdb re-called the 5' RACE reads with MiXCR, one entry per CDR3 protein. The sample carries more than 1,000,000 distinct CDR3 sequences, around 27% recorded once. This clonotype showed up just a few times. The same sample was also used in a study of T cells of mothers and their children. From that report: The donors comprised several children and their three healthy Caucasian mothers. M1S, a second-PCR primer, added sample barcodes and 2-4 random nucleotides. Unrelated mother-child pairs always had slightly, but never significantly, lower normalized overlap than related pairs.

This chain connects TRBV6-5 to TRBJ1-2; D gene ambiguous. This clonotype was obtained from a girl aged 2 to 9 in good health. Sequencing used blood. This chain's CDR3 is CASSPTDRVRSGYTF. CDR3 nucleotide sequence: TGTGCCAGCAGCCCGACGGACCGCGTGAGGTCTGGCTACACCTTC.